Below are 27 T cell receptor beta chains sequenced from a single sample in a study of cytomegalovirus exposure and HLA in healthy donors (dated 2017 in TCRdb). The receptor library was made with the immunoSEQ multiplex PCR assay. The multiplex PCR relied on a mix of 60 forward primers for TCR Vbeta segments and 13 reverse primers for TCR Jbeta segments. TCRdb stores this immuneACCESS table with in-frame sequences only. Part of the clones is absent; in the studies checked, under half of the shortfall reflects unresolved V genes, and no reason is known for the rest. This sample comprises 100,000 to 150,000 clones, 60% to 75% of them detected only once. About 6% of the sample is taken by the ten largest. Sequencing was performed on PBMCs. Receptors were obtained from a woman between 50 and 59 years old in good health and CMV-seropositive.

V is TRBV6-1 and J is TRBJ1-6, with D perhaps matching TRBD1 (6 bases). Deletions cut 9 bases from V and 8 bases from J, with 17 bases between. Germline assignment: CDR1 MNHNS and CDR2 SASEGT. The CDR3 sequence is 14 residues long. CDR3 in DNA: TGTGCCAGTCTTTACAGGGTTTTACATTCACCCCTCCACTTT. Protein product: CASLYRVLHSPLHF.

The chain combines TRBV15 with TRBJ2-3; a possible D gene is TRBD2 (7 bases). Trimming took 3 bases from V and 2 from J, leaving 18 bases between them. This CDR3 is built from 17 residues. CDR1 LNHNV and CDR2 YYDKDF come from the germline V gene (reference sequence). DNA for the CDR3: TGTGCCACCAGCAGCCCCTGGGGGGGCGGGAACACAGATACGCAGTATTTT. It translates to CATSSPWGGGNTDTQYF.

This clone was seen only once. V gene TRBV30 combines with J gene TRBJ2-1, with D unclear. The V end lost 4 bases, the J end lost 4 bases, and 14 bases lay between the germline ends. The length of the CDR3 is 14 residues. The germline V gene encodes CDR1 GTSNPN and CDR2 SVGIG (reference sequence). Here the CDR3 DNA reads TGTGCCTGGAATGGCGAAGGCAGGTACAATGAGCAGTTCTTC. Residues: CAWNGEGRYNEQFF.

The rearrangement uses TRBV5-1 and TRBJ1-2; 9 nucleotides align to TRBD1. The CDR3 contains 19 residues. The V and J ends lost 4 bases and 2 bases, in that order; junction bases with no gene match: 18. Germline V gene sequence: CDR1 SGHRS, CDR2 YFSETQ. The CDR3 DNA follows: TGCGCCAGCAGCCCGGAATTTGGATTGACCGGGACAGGGAACTATGGCTACACCTTC. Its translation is CASSPEFGLTGTGNYGYTF. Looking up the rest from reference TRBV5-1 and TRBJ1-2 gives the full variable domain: KAGVTQTPRYLIKTRGQQVTLSCSPISGHRSVSWYQQTPGQGLQFLFEYFSETQRNKGNFPGRFSGRQFSNSRSEMNVSTLELGDSALYLCASSPEFGLTGTGNYGYTFGSGTRLTVV.

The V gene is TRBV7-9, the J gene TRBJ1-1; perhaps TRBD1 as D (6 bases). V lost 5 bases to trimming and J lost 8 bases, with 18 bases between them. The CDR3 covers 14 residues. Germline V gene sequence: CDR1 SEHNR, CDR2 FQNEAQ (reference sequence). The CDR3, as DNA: TGTGCCAGCAGCGCACAGGGTTACGAGGGGGAAGCTTTCTTT. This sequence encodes CASSAQGYEGEAFF. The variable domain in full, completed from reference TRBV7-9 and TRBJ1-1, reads DTGVSQNPRHKITKRGQNVTFRCDPISEHNRLYWYRQTLGQGPEFLTYFQNEAQLEKSRLLSDRFSAERPKGSFSTLEIQRTEQGDSAMYLCASSAQGYEGEAFFGQGTRLTVV.

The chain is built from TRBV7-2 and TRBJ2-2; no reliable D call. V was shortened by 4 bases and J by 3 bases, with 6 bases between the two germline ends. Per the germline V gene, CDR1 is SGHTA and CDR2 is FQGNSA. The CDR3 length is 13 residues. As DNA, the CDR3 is TGTGCCAGCAGCTCGTTTTACACCGGGGAGCTGTTTTTT. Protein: CASSSFYTGELFF.

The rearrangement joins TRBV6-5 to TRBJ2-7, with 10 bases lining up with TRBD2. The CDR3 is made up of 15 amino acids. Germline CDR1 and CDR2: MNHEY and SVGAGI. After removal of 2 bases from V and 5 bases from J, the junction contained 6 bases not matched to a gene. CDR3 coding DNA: TGTGCCAGCAGTTACCGGTCTAGCGGGGGCCACGAGCAGTACTTC. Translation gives CASSYRSSGGHEQYF.

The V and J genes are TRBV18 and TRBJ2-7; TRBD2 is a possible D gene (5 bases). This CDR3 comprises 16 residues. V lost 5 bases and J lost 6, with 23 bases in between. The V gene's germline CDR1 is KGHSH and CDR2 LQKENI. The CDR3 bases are TGTGCCAGCTCATTCCTGGACTCCTCGGCCAGGCTCGAGCAGTACTTC. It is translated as CASSFLDSSARLEQYF.

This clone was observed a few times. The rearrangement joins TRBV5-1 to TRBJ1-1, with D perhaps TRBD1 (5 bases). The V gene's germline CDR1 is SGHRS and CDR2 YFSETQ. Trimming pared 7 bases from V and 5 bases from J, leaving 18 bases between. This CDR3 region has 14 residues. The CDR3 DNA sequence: TGCGCCAGCTCTCTGGGGGATGGGGGGACTGAAGCTTTCTTT. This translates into CASSLGDGGTEAFF.

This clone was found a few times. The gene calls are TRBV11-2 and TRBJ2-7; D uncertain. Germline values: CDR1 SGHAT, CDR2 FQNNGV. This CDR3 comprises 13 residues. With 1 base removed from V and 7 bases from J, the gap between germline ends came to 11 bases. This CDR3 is CASSLGPNQEQYF. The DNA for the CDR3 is TGTGCCAGCAGCTTAGGGCCGAATCAGGAGCAGTACTTC.

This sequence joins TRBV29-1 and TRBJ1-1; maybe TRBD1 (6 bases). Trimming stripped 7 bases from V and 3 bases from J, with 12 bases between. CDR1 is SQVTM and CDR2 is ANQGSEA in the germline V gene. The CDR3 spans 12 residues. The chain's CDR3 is CSAPQGDTEAFF. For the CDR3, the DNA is TGCAGCGCCCCACAGGGTGACACTGAAGCTTTCTTT.

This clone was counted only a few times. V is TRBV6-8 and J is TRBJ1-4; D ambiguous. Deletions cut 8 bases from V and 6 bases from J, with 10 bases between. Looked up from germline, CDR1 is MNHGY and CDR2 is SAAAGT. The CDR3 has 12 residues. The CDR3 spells CASGPTDEKLFF. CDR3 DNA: TGTGCCAGCGGGCCCACGGATGAAAAACTGTTTTTT.

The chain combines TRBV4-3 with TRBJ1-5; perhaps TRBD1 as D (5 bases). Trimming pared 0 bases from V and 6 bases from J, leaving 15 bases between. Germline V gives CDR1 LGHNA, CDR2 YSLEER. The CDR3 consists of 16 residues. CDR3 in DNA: TGCGCCAGCAGCCAAGATTTATCGGGGGTGGGTCAGCCCCAGCATTTT. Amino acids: CASSQDLSGVGQPQHF.

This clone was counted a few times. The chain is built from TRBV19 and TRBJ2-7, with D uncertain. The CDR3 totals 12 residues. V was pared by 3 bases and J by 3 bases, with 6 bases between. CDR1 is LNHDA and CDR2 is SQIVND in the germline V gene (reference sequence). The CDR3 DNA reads TGTGCCAGTAGTATCTCAGGCTACGAGCAGTACTTC. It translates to CASSISGYEQYF.

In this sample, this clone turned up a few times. CDR3 sequence: CASSLFSPRHKNIQYF. For the CDR3, the DNA is TGTGCCAGCAGTTTATTTTCCCCCAGACACAAAAACATTCAGTACTTC. V and J are TRBV28 and TRBJ2-4; D remains unclear. V dropped 1 base and J dropped 3 bases, with 13 bases sitting between them. The CDR3 has 16 residues. CDR1 and CDR2 from the germline V gene are MDHEN and SYDVKM.

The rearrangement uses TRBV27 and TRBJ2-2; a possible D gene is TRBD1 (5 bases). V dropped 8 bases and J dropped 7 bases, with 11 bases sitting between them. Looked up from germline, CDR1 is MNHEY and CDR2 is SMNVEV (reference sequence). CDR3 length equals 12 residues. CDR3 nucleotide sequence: TGTGCCAGCGGCAGGGTTGGCGGGGAGCTGTTTTTT. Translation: CASGRVGGELFF.

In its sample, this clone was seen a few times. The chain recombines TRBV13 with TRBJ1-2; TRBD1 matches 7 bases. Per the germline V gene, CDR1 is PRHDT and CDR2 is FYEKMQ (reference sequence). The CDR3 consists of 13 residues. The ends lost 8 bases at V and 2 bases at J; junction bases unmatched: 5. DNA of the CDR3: TGTGCCAGCTCGGTGGGACAGAACTATGGCTACACCTTC. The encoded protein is CASSVGQNYGYTF.

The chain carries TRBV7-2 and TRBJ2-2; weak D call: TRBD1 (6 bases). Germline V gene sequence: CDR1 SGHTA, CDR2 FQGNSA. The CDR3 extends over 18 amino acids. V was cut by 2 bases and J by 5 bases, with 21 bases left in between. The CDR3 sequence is CASSLYIMGADATGELFF. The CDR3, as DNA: TGTGCCAGCAGCTTATATATTATGGGGGCAGATGCTACCGGGGAGCTGTTTTTT.

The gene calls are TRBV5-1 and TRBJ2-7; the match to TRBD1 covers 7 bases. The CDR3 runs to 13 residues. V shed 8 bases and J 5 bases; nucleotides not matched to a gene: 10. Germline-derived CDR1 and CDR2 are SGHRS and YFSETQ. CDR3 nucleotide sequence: TGCGCCAGGGGACAGCAAGGGCGCCACGAGCAGTACTTC. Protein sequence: CARGQQGRHEQYF.

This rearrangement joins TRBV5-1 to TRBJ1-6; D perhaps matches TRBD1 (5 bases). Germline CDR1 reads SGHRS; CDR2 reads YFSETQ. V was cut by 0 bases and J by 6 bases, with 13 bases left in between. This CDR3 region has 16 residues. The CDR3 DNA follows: TGCGCCAGCAGCTTGGTGGCGGGGGAGACTAATTCACCCCTCCACTTT. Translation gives CASSLVAGETNSPLHF.

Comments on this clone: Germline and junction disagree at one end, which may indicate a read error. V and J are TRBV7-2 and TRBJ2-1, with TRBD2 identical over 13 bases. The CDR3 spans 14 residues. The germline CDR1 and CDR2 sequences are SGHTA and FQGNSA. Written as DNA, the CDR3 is TGTGCCAGTAGCTCAGGACTAGCGGGGGATGAGCAGTTCTTC. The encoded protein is CASSSGLAGDEQFF.

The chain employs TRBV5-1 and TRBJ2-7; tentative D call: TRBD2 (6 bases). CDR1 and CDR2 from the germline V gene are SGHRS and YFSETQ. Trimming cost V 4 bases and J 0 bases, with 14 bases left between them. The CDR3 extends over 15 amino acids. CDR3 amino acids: CASSPGGLSSYEQYF. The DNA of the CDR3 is TGCGCCAGCAGCCCCGGGGGTTTAAGCTCCTACGAGCAGTACTTC.

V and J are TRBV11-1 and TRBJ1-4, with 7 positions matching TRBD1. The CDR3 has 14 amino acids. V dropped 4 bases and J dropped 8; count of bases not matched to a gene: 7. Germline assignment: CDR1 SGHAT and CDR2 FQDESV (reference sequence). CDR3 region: CASSYGQEGEKLFF. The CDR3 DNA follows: TGTGCCAGCAGCTATGGACAGGAAGGCGAAAAACTGTTTTTT.

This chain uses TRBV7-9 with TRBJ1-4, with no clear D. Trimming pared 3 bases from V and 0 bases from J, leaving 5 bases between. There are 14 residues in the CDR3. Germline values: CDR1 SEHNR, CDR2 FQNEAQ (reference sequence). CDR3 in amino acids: CASSFGTTNEKLFF. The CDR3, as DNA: TGTGCCAGCAGCTTCGGTACAACTAATGAAAAACTGTTTTTT.

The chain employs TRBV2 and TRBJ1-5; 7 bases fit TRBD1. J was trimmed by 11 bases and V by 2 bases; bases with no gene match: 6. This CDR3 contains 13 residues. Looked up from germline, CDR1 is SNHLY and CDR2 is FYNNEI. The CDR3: CASSEQGVMSQHF. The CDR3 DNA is TGTGCCAGCAGTGAACAGGGGGTTATGTCCCAGCATTTT.

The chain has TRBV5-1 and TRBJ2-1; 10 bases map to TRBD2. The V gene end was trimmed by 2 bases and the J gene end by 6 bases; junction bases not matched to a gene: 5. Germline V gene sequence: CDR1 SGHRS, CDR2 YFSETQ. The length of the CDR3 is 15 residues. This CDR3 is CASSFSGGETNEQFF. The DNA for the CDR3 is TGCGCCAGCAGCTTCAGCGGGGGGGAAACCAATGAGCAGTTCTTC.

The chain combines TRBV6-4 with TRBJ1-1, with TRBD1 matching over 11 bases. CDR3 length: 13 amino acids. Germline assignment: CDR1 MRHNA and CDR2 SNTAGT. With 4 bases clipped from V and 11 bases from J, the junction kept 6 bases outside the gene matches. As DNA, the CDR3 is TGTGCCAGCAGTGTGGACAGGGGGCGCCCGGCTTTCTTT. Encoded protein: CASSVDRGRPAFF.